The next 27 T cell receptor beta chains were all read from a single sample in a study of blood T cell repertoires in COVID-19. Here immunoSEQ multiplex PCR was the method, and the copy in TCRdb shows in-frame clones only, minus some. The sample comprises about 380,000 clones, around 87% of which are singletons, and approximately 7% rests with the top ten. Sequencing was performed on peripheral blood. These receptors were obtained from a man younger than 35 with active or convalescent COVID-19.

The chain recombines TRBV19 with TRBJ2-5, with D possibly matching TRBD2 (5 bases). CDR3 length: 15 amino acids. Trimming removed 4 bases at V and 2 bases at J, with 14 bases between. Germline CDR1 LNHDA, CDR2 SQIVND (reference sequence). The CDR3 is CASSRLGSEQETQYF. Here the CDR3 DNA reads TGTGCCAGTAGTAGGTTGGGTAGCGAGCAAGAGACCCAGTACTTC.

The CDR3, as DNA: TGTGCCAGCAGTTACTTACCGACAGGGACGGCCTACGAGCAGTACTTC. It encodes CASSYLPTGTAYEQYF. J is TRBJ2-7 and V is TRBV6-5; 7 bases align to TRBD1. V dropped 1 base and J dropped 2; count of bases not matched to a gene: 8. CDR3 length equals 16 residues. Germline CDR1 MNHEY, CDR2 SVGAGI.

This clone was observed a handful of times. The chain couples TRBV11-2 to TRBJ1-2; tentative D call: TRBD1 (6 bases). CDR3 length: 15 residues. CDR1 is SGHAT and CDR2 is FQNNGV in the germline V gene. Trimming pared 1 base from V and 7 bases from J, leaving 16 bases between. The CDR3 reads CASSLGGGRAAGYTF. As DNA, the CDR3 is TGTGCCAGCAGCTTAGGGGGGGGCAGGGCCGCTGGCTACACCTTC.

The chain recombines TRBV19 with TRBJ2-3; D gene unclear. CDR3 size: 15 residues. Germline lookup yields CDR1 LNHDA and CDR2 SQIVND (reference sequence). V shed 2 bases and J shed 0 bases, with 9 bases lying between them. The CDR3 here is CASSISGSSTDTQYF. CDR3 DNA: TGTGCCAGTAGTATAAGTGGCAGTAGCACAGATACGCAGTATTTT.

This chain connects TRBV9 to TRBJ1-6; tentatively, D is TRBD1 (5 bases). There are 15 residues in the CDR3. Germline-derived CDR1 and CDR2 are SGDLS and YYNGEE. The V end was cut by 0 bases, the J end by 5 bases, with 9 bases between. The CDR3 loop is CASSVDTGHNSPLHF. CDR3 nucleotide sequence: TGTGCCAGCAGCGTAGACACAGGCCATAATTCACCCCTCCACTTT.

V gene TRBV19 combines with J gene TRBJ2-1; tentative D call: TRBD2 (6 bases). Germline CDR1 reads LNHDA; CDR2 reads SQIVND (reference sequence). The CDR3 extends over 15 amino acids. Trimming removed 9 bases at V and 1 base at J, with 16 bases between. CDR3 protein: CASTGLPPSYNEQFF. CDR3 DNA: TGTGCCAGCACGGGACTCCCCCCATCCTACAATGAGCAGTTCTTC.

This chain links TRBV6-5 with TRBJ2-5; no clear D. The CDR3 consists of 14 residues. In germline, CDR1 is MNHEY, CDR2 SVGAGI. Trimming took 2 bases from V and 4 from J, leaving 11 bases between them. CDR3 residues: CASSYQLSGETQYF. The CDR3, as DNA: TGTGCCAGCAGTTACCAGCTATCGGGAGAGACCCAGTACTTC.

This clone was detected once. The V gene is TRBV7-8, the J gene TRBJ2-7; no firm D call. CDR3 size: 13 residues. Germline CDR1 reads SGHVS; CDR2 reads FQNEAQ. The V and J ends lost 0 bases and 1 base respectively, with 4 bases between them. CDR3 protein: CASSLARSYEQYF. Written as DNA, the CDR3 is TGTGCCAGCAGCTTAGCCAGGTCCTACGAGCAGTACTTC.

The chain recombines TRBV19 with TRBJ1-6; no clear D. The CDR3 runs to 15 residues. The germline V gene encodes CDR1 LNHDA and CDR2 SQIVND (reference sequence). V was trimmed by 7 bases and J by 4 bases, leaving 14 bases between them. The chain's CDR3 is CASNERNLYNSPLHF. CDR3 nucleotide sequence: TGTGCCAGTAATGAGAGGAATTTATATAATTCACCCCTCCACTTT.

Remarks on this clone: Other DNA sequences of this sample code for an identical CDR3. The chain couples TRBV18 to TRBJ1-2; TRBD1 might be the D (5 bases). Trimming took 0 bases from V and 4 from J, leaving 9 bases between them. This CDR3 region has 14 residues. Germline CDR1 KGHSH, CDR2 LQKENI. This chain's CDR3 is CASSPPGQSYGYTF. For the CDR3, the DNA is TGTGCCAGCTCACCACCGGGGCAATCCTATGGCTACACCTTC.

The rearrangement joins TRBV5-1 to TRBJ2-3; TRBD1 matches at 9 bases. The CDR3 extends over 15 amino acids. V was pared by 7 bases and J by 0 bases, with 6 bases of the junction left unmatched. Per germline, CDR1 SGHRS and CDR2 YFSETQ. The CDR3 sequence is CASGGQGTSTDTQYF. CDR3 coding DNA: TGCGCCAGCGGGGGACAGGGAACTAGCACAGATACGCAGTATTTT.

The chain couples TRBV5-1 to TRBJ2-7; TRBD1 might be the D (6 bases). The CDR3 has 15 amino acids. The V end was cut by 7 bases, the J end by 4 bases, with 21 bases between. The germline CDR1 and CDR2 sequences are SGHRS and YFSETQ. CDR3 DNA sequence: TGCGCCAGCGGGACCGTGACAGGAACACCGTACGAGCAGTACTTC. Translated: CASGTVTGTPYEQYF.

This rearrangement joins TRBV7-2 to TRBJ2-7, with 9 bases that match TRBD1. V shed 4 bases, J shed 3 bases, and the junction held 7 bases outside the gene matches. Germline CDR1 is SGHTA and CDR2 is FQGNSA. The CDR3 spans 15 residues. The CDR3 DNA reads as TGTGCCAGCAGCTCACGACAGGGGGGGATCTACGAGCAGTACTTC. Protein product: CASSSRQGGIYEQYF. Looking up the rest from reference TRBV7-2 and TRBJ2-7 gives the full variable domain: GAGVSQSPSNKVTEKGKDVELRCDPISGHTALYWYRQSLGQGLEFLIYFQGNSAPDKSGLPSDRFSAERTGGSVSTLTIQRTQQEDSAVYLCASSSRQGGIYEQYFGPGTRLTVT.

The chain recombines TRBV14 with TRBJ2-3; no reliable D call. CDR3 length: 12 amino acids. Trimming shortened V by 2 bases and J by 6 bases, and 6 bases separated the two germline ends. Per germline, CDR1 SGHDN and CDR2 FVKESK. The CDR3 protein is CASSQYRDTQYF. For the CDR3, the DNA is TGTGCCAGCAGCCAATACCGGGATACGCAGTATTTT. Full variable domain (remainder filled in from reference TRBV14 and TRBJ2-3): EAGVTQFPSHSVIEKGQTVTLRCDPISGHDNLYWYRRVMGKEIKFLLHFVKESKQDESGMPNNRFLAERTGGTYSTLKVQPAELEDSGVYFCASSQYRDTQYFGPGTRLTVL.

The chain links TRBV4-1 to TRBJ2-1; 9 bases match TRBD2. The germline V gene encodes CDR1 MGHRA and CDR2 YSYEKL. The V and J ends lost 1 base and 3 bases, in that order; junction bases with no gene match: 4. The CDR3 length is 16 residues. Here the CDR3 reads CASSQAAGGLYNEQFF. CDR3 coding DNA: TGCGCCAGCAGCCAAGCTGCGGGGGGGCTCTACAATGAGCAGTTCTTC.

The chain uses TRBV9 and TRBJ2-5; TRBD2 aligns across 7 bases. V gave up 0 bases and J gave up 1 base; unmatched junction bases: 6. Germline CDR1 is SGDLS and CDR2 is YYNGEE. The CDR3 covers 16 residues. CDR3 nucleotide sequence: TGTGCCAGCAGCGTAGATCTAGCGGCAATCCAAGAGACCCAGTACTTC. Amino acid sequence: CASSVDLAAIQETQYF.

This rearrangement joins TRBV9 to TRBJ1-1; the D gene is possibly TRBD1 (6 bases). Germline CDR1 reads SGDLS; CDR2 reads YYNGEE. The CDR3 has 15 amino acids. V was trimmed by 0 bases and J by 1 base, leaving 10 bases between them. The CDR3 sequence is CASSVGGRGNTEAFF. The CDR3 DNA follows: TGTGCCAGCAGCGTAGGCGGCAGGGGGAACACTGAAGCTTTCTTT.

Remarks on this clone: This specimen includes other DNA sequences encoding the same CDR3. This sequence joins TRBV5-1 and TRBJ2-3; no clear D gene. The germline V gene encodes CDR1 SGHRS and CDR2 YFSETQ. The CDR3 extends over 12 amino acids. V was pared by 3 bases and J by 4 bases, with 6 bases between. The CDR3 protein is CASSSPADTQYF. The CDR3 nucleotides read TGCGCCAGCAGCTCCCCAGCAGATACGCAGTATTTT.

The chain employs TRBV15 and TRBJ2-7; 7 positions match TRBD2. The CDR3 totals 16 residues. The germline gives CDR1 LNHNV, CDR2 YYDKDF (reference sequence). With V trimmed by 5 bases and J by 6 bases, 16 bases remained unmatched. The CDR3 region is CATSLEAAGDRLEQYF. CDR3 in DNA: TGTGCCACCAGCCTCGAGGCGGCGGGAGATCGTCTCGAGCAGTACTTC.

The V call is TRBV14, the J call TRBJ1-1; D gene unclear. V lost 1 base and J 0 bases, leaving 6 bases between the germline ends. The CDR3 is made up of 14 amino acids. The germline V gene encodes CDR1 SGHDN and CDR2 FVKESK. The CDR3 DNA reads TGTGCCAGCAGCCAAGTAGCCTTGAACACTGAAGCTTTCTTT. It is translated as CASSQVALNTEAFF.

V usage is TRBV28 and J usage is TRBJ2-7; D is undetermined. Trimming stripped 2 bases from V and 4 bases from J, with 9 bases between. The CDR3 runs to 13 residues. Germline-derived CDR1 and CDR2 are MDHEN and SYDVKM. As DNA, the CDR3 is TGTGCCAGCAGTTTACTCGTCCCTTACGAGCAGTACTTC. It codes for CASSLLVPYEQYF. Variable domain in full (rest from reference TRBV28 and TRBJ2-7): DVKVTQSSRYLVKRTGEKVFLECVQDMDHENMFWYRQDPGLGLRLIYFSYDVKMKEKGDIPEGYSVSREKKERFSLILESASTNQTSMYLCASSLLVPYEQYFGPGTRLTVT.

This clone was picked up a small number of times. The V and J genes are TRBV19 and TRBJ1-2; 8 positions agree with TRBD1. The length of the CDR3 is 13 residues. Germline CDR1 and CDR2: LNHDA and SQIVND (reference sequence). The ends lost 8 bases at V and 4 bases at J; junction bases unmatched: 6. For the CDR3, the DNA is TGTGCCAGTTCCGGACAGGGTGGCTATGGCTACACCTTC. Protein product: CASSGQGGYGYTF.

This chain uses TRBV9 with TRBJ1-6, with a tentative D call TRBD1 (6 bases). The germline V gene encodes CDR1 SGDLS and CDR2 YYNGEE. This CDR3 spans 15 amino acids. The germline V and J ends were trimmed by 2 bases and 8 bases, with 14 bases remaining between them. The CDR3 region is CASSVRDTGHSPLHF. CDR3 nucleotide sequence: TGTGCCAGCAGCGTCCGGGACACGGGGCATTCACCCCTCCACTTT. Full variable domain (remainder filled in from reference TRBV9 and TRBJ1-6): DSGVTQTPKHLITATGQRVTLRCSPRSGDLSVYWYQQSLDQGLQFLIQYYNGEERAKGNILERFSAQQFPDLHSELNLSSLELGDSALYFCASSVRDTGHSPLHFGNGTRLTVT.

V usage is TRBV29-1 and J usage is TRBJ1-2; D remains unclear. Germline CDR1 is SQVTM and CDR2 is ANQGSEA. Trimming removed 4 bases at V and 4 bases at J, with 16 bases between. The CDR3 runs 14 residues. The CDR3 reads CSVVPRVSVYGYTF. CDR3 coding DNA: TGCAGCGTTGTTCCTCGTGTGAGCGTCTATGGCTACACCTTC.

The chain has TRBV2 and TRBJ2-2; 10 bases agree with TRBD2. This CDR3 comprises 15 residues. CDR1 and CDR2 from the germline V gene are SNHLY and FYNNEI. V trimming: 6 bases; J trimming: 2 bases; junction bases outside the gene matches: 3. The CDR3 protein is CASRVAGGNTGELFF. CDR3 nucleotide sequence: TGTGCCAGCAGGGTAGCGGGGGGTAACACCGGGGAGCTGTTTTTT.

In this sample, this clone turned up once. This chain links TRBV11-2 with TRBJ1-2, with D perhaps matching TRBD1 (6 bases). The V end was cut by 4 bases, the J end by 4 bases, with 13 bases between. CDR3 length: 14 residues. CDR1 is SGHAT, CDR2 FQNNGV, per germline. CDR3 loop: CASSSTTGFYGYTF. In DNA form, the CDR3 reads TGTGCCAGCAGCTCAACCACAGGGTTCTATGGCTACACCTTC.

The chain recombines TRBV5-1 with TRBJ1-3; 8 nucleotides line up with TRBD1. The CDR3 runs 14 residues. V gave up 0 bases and J gave up 4 bases; unmatched junction bases: 0. Germline CDR1 SGHRS, CDR2 YFSETQ. CDR3: CASSLGTGGNTIYF. CDR3 DNA: TGCGCCAGCAGCTTGGGGACAGGGGGAAACACCATATATTTT.